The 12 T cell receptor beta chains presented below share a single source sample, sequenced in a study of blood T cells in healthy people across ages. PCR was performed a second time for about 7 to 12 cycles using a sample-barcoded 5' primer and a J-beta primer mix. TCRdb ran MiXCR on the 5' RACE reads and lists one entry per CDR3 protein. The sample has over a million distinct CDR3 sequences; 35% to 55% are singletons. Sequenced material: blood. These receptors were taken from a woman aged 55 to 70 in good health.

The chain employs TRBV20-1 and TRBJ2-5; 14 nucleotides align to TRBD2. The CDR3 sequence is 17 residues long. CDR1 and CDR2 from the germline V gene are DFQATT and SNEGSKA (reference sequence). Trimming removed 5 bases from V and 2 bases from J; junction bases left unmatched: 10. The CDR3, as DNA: TGCAGTGCTTCGCGGACTAGCGGGAGGTTTCTTCAAGAGACCCAGTACTTC. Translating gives CSASRTSGRFLQETQYF.

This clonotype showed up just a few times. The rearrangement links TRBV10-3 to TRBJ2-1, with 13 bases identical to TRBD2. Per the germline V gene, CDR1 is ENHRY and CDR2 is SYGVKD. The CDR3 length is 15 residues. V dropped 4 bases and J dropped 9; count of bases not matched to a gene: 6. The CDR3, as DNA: TGTGCCATCAGTGCAGGACTAGCGGGAGCAGTTGAGCAGTTCTTC. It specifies CAISAGLAGAVEQFF.

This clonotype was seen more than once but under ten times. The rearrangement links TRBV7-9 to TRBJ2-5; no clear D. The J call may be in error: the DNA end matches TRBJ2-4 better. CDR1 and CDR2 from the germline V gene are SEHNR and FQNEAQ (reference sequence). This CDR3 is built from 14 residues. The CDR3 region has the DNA TGTGCCAGCAGCTTGGCCGGGTCCCAAAACATTCAGTACTTC. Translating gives CASSLAGSQNIQYF.

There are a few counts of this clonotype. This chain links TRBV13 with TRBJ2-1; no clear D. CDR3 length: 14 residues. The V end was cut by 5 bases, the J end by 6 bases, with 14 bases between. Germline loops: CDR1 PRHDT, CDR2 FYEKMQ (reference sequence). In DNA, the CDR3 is TGTGCCAGCAGCGCCGGCCCAATTATCAATGAGCAGTTCTTC. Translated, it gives CASSAGPIINEQFF.

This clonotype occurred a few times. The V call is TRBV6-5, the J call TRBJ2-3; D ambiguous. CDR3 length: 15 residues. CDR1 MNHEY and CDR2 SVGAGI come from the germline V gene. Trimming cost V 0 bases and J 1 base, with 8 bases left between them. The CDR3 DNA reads TGTGCCAGCAGTTACTCGGGATACGGCACAGATACGCAGTATTTT. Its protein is CASSYSGYGTDTQYF.

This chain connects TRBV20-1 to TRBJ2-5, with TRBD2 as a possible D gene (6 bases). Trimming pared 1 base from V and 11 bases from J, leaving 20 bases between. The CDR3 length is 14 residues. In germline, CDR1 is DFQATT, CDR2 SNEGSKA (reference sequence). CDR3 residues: CSARATRPPGEQYF. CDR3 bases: TGCAGTGCTAGAGCGACTAGACCCCCGGGGGAGCAGTACTTC.

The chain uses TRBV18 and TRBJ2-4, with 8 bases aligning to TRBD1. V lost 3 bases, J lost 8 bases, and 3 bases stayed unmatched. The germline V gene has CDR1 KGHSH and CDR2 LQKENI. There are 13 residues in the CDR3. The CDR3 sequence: CASSPGTGDIQYF. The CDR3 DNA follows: TGTGCCAGCTCACCGGGGACAGGCGACATTCAGTACTTC.

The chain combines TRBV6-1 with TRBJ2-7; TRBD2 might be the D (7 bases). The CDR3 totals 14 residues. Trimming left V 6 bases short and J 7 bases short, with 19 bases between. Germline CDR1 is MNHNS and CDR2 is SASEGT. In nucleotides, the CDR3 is TGTGCCAGCAGGACGGCGGGGGCCGAGGGTGAGCAGTACTTC. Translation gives CASRTAGAEGEQYF.

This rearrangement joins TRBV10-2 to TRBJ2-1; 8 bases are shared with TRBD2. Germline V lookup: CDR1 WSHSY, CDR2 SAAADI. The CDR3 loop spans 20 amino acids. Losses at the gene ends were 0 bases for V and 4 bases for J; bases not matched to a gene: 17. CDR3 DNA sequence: TGCGCCAGCAGTGAGTCGGGGTCTAGCGGGTCGAGGAGAGCATACAATGAGCAGTTCTTC. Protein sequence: CASSESGSSGSRRAYNEQFF.

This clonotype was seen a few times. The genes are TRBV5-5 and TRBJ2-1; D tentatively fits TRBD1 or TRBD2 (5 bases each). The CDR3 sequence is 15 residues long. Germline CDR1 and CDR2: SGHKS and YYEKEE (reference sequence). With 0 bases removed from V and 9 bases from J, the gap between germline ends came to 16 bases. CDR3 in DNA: TGTGCCAGCAGCTTGGTCGCCAGGGTTGAGGGTGAGCAGTTCTTC. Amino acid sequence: CASSLVARVEGEQFF.

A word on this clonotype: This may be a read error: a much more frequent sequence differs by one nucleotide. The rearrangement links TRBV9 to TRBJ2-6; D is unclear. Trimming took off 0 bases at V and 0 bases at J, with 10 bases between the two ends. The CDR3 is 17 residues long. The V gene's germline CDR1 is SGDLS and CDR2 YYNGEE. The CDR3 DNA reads TGTGCCAGCAGCGTAGGAACAGTAGCCTCTGGGGCCAACGTCCTGACTTTC. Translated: CASSVGTVASGANVLTF.

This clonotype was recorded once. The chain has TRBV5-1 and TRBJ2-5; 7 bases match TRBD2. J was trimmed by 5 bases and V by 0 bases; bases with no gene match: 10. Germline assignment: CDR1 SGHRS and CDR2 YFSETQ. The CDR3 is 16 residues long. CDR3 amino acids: CASSLAAGVARETQYF. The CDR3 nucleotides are TGCGCCAGCAGCTTGGCGGCGGGAGTGGCCAGGGAGACCCAGTACTTC.